This paragraph reports one T cell receptor beta chain. No antigen is known for it. As to treatment: therapeutic diphenylcyclopropenone sensitization with weekly scalp DPC. The V gene end was trimmed by 3 bases and the J gene end by 4 bases; junction bases not matched to a gene: 3. The CDR3 is 15 amino acids. Germline loops: CDR1 LGHDT, CDR2 YNNKEL (reference sequence). Within the library, unique molecular identifiers were attached to each individual cDNA molecule. MiXCR, applied by TCRdb to the reads, yields one record per CDR3 protein. The repertoire holds just over 2,500 distinct CDR3 sequences, with roughly 40% as singletons. The data were obtained in a study of human T cells and chemical hapten exposure. Study background: DPC (0.01%) was patch tested on the upper back and read at 6 days. Study outcomes and limitations: Expanded TCRs formed significantly more large CDR3 similarity clusters than controls.

This sequence originates from an adult with alopecia areata. Some clones in this sample may be carry-over from other donors' samples. This table probably holds off-target reads from a library built for another chain. This chain uses TRBV3-1 with TRBJ2-1; 10 bases are shared with TRBD2. This material consisted of whole blood, taken before DPC sensitization or 2, 6, or about 24 weeks after (not recorded which). This CDR3 is CASSHGLAAYNEQFF. In nucleotides, the CDR3 is TGTGCCAGCAGCCATGGACTAGCGGCATACAATGAGCAGTTCTTC.